The T cell receptor beta chain described here comes from a study of graft-versus-host responses after intestinal transplantation. Across the whole study: Induction with anti-thymocyte globulin, then tacrolimus and steroids for about 3 years, was given to all recipients. Study-wide findings and caveats: Graft-donor T cell macrochimerism coincided with high graft-versus-host to host-versus-graft clonal ratios in allografts.

The assay was immunoSEQ multiplex PCR, and TCRdb's table has in-frame clones only and misses some. The repertoire holds roughly 8,500 clones, with about 30% as singletons. This clone is medium-sized (0.01 to 0.1%). The trim removed 6 bases at V and 3 bases at J, leaving 2 bases unmatched. The CDR3 loop spans 11 amino acids. The germline V gene has CDR1 SQVTM and CDR2 ANQGSEA. With around 200,000 irradiated, violet-dye-labeled stimulator cells, around 200,000 CFSE-labeled responder cells were plated. Post-reaction, proliferating CD3+CD4+ and CD3+CD8+ responders (CFSE-low) were sorted. The origin of this receptor is a human patient who was an organ donor for intestinal transplantation. The source was alloreactive CD8+ T cells from a mixed lymphocyte reaction culture, collected before transplantation. Specified subset: CFSE-low proliferating T cells sorted from roughly 6-day pre-transplant mixed lymphocyte reaction (GvH or HvG direction). The genes are TRBV29-1 and TRBJ2-7; 7 nucleotides agree with TRBD1. CDR3 amino acids: CSVGTDYEQYF. CDR3 DNA: TGCAGCGTCGGGACAGACTACGAGCAGTACTTC.